Listed below are T cell receptor beta chains from one sample, sequenced in a study of T-cell reconstitution after alpha-beta-depleted transplantation in children. TCRdb passed the PCR reads through MiXCR, listing each CDR3 protein once. The table includes about 370,000 distinct CDR3 sequences, about a fifth detected once. The sample consisted of PBMCs from the stem cell graft donor, taken from the stem cell graft. These receptors were taken from a human donor who donated a stem cell graft to a child with acute myeloid leukemia. Both conserved end residues are part of each CDR3. The order of the fields is D gene, J gene, V gene, clone size, CDR3 DNA, CDR3 protein. The D gene is left open where the match is weak. Clone size is stated in some rows and not others, as once, few, many or a class when expanded.

D: NA
J: TRBJ2-3
V: TRBV20-1
size: few
DNA: TGCAGTGCTAGAGATGATGGCGGAAGCACAGATACGCAGTATTTT
CDR3: CSARDDGGSTDTQYF

D: TRBD1
J: TRBJ2-7
V: TRBV25-1
size: NA
DNA: TGTGCCAGCAGTGGGACAGGGTTCCACGAGCAGTACTTC
CDR3: CASSGTGFHEQYF

D: NA
J: TRBJ1-1
V: TRBV29-1
size: few
DNA: TGCAGCGCGGTGGGAGAAGAAGCTTTCTTT
CDR3: CSAVGEEAFF

D: NA
J: TRBJ2-5
V: TRBV29-1
size: few
DNA: TGCAGCGCCTCACCCCAAAGCGGAGAGACCCAGTACTTC
CDR3: CSASPQSGETQYF

D: TRBD1
J: TRBJ1-4
V: TRBV20-1
size: NA
DNA: TGCAGTGCTATGCCGGGACAGGGGTATGAAAAACTGTTTTTT
CDR3: CSAMPGQGYEKLFF

D: NA
J: TRBJ1-2
V: TRBV5-1
size: NA
DNA: TGCGCCAGCAGCTTGGGACCCTCGCAGGGCGGCTATGGCTACACCTTC
CDR3: CASSLGPSQGGYGYTF

D: NA
J: TRBJ2-5
V: TRBV24-1
size: few
DNA: TGTGCCACCAGTGCTGACACAGGTTCTGGGGAGACCCAGTACTTC
CDR3: CATSADTGSGETQYF

D: NA
J: TRBJ1-5
V: TRBV28
size: NA
DNA: TGTGCCAGCAGTTTACGGGGGACACGCCGCAATCAGCCCCAGCATTTT
CDR3: CASSLRGTRRNQPQHF

D: NA
J: TRBJ1-1
V: TRBV4-2
size: few
DNA: TGTGCCAGCAGCCAAACAGACCGGGTAACTGCTTTCTTT
CDR3: CASSQTDRVTAFF

D: NA
J: TRBJ2-5
V: TRBV12-3/TRBV12-4
size: few
DNA: TGTGCCAGCACCTCGGCGGAATATCAAGAGACCCAGTACTTC
CDR3: CASTSAEYQETQYF

D: NA
J: TRBJ2-2
V: TRBV29-1
size: few
DNA: TGCAGCGGGCGCCAGAGCAACACCGGGGAGCTGTTTTTT
CDR3: CSGRQSNTGELFF

D: NA
J: TRBJ2-1
V: TRBV9
size: many
DNA: TGTGCCAGCAGCGTACGACTTCTTAATGAGCAGTTCTTC
CDR3: CASSVRLLNEQFF

D: TRBD2
J: TRBJ2-3
V: TRBV29-1
size: many
DNA: TGCAGCCTTTCTGGTCCTAGCGGGGCAGATACGCAGTATTTT
CDR3: CSLSGPSGADTQYF

D: TRBD1
J: TRBJ2-7
V: TRBV5-1
size: NA
DNA: TGCGCCAGCAGCCCTACAGGACAGGCCTACGAGCAGTACTTC
CDR3: CASSPTGQAYEQYF

D: NA
J: TRBJ1-5
V: TRBV20-1
size: few
DNA: TGCAGTGCTAGGTGGCAGGGAGAAAATAGCAATCAGCCCCAGCATTTT
CDR3: CSARWQGENSNQPQHF

D: TRBD2
J: TRBJ2-3
V: TRBV28
size: NA
DNA: TGTGCCAGCAGCCCCACTAGCGGGAGGCCCCAGGATACGCAGTATTTT
CDR3: CASSPTSGRPQDTQYF

D: TRBD2
J: TRBJ2-7
V: TRBV10-2
size: few
DNA: TGCGCCAGCAGGGAACTAGCGGGAGGGTACTACGAGCAGTACTTC
CDR3: CASRELAGGYYEQYF

D: NA
J: TRBJ1-3
V: TRBV29-1
size: NA
DNA: TGCAGCGTTGTGACACCTCGGGCCGGAAACACCATATATTTT
CDR3: CSVVTPRAGNTIYF

D: NA
J: TRBJ2-1
V: TRBV27
size: many
DNA: TGTGCCAGCAGTTTAGGCGGAAAGTACAATGAGCAGTTCTTC
CDR3: CASSLGGKYNEQFF

D: NA
J: TRBJ1-4
V: TRBV20-1
size: NA
DNA: TGCAGTGCTAGAGATCGCAATGGCAGGGAAAAACTGTTTTTT
CDR3: CSARDRNGREKLFF

D: TRBD1
J: TRBJ1-4
V: TRBV4-3
size: NA
DNA: TGCGCCAGCAGCCCCTGGGGGACAGGGGCGGATGAAAAACTGTTTTTT
CDR3: CASSPWGTGADEKLFF

D: TRBD2
J: TRBJ2-7
V: TRBV29-1
size: many
DNA: TGCAGCGTTGGACCTAGCGGGGCCTACGAGCAGTACTTC
CDR3: CSVGPSGAYEQYF

D: NA
J: TRBJ1-5
V: TRBV6-2/TRBV6-3
size: many
DNA: TGTGCCAGCAGTTACGCAACCCGGGCGTATAGCAATCAGCCCCAGCATTTT
CDR3: CASSYATRAYSNQPQHF

D: TRBD2
J: TRBJ2-3
V: TRBV20-1
size: few
DNA: TGCAGTGCCCAGATAGGCGATAGCGGGAGTCCTAATACGCAGTATTTT
CDR3: CSAQIGDSGSPNTQYF

D: NA
J: TRBJ2-7
V: TRBV20-1
size: few
DNA: TGCAGTGCTAACCCGGGACCCACCTACGAGCAGTACTTC
CDR3: CSANPGPTYEQYF

D: TRBD1
J: TRBJ2-7
V: TRBV20-1
size: few
DNA: TGCAGTTCGGGCGACAGGGGTACTATCTTGGAGCAGTACTTC
CDR3: CSSGDRGTILEQYF

D: NA
J: TRBJ1-1
V: TRBV3-1
size: NA
DNA: TGTGCCTGCAGCCAAGATCTAACAAGTAACACTGAAGCTTTCTTT
CDR3: CACSQDLTSNTEAFF

D: NA
J: TRBJ1-4
V: TRBV12-3/TRBV12-4
size: NA
DNA: TGTGCCAGCACCCTCGGTTCCCTTAATGAAAAACTGTTTTTT
CDR3: CASTLGSLNEKLFF

D: NA
J: TRBJ1-1
V: TRBV29-1
size: many
DNA: TGCAGCGTTGGCTCGGGGGAGATTGTGAACACTGAAGCTTTCTTT
CDR3: CSVGSGEIVNTEAFF

D: TRBD1
J: TRBJ2-7
V: TRBV18
size: NA
DNA: TGTGCCAGCTCACCCCGACAGGGGGAGGAGCAGTACTTC
CDR3: CASSPRQGEEQYF

D: NA
J: TRBJ2-7
V: TRBV20-1
size: many
DNA: TGCAGTGCTAGAGTTGTGGGCGGGACCGAGCAGTACTTC
CDR3: CSARVVGGTEQYF

D: NA
J: TRBJ2-5
V: TRBV5-1
size: NA
DNA: TGCGCCAGCAGCTTTGGGGAAGAGGAGACCCAGTACTTC
CDR3: CASSFGEEETQYF

D: NA
J: TRBJ2-7
V: TRBV19
size: NA
DNA: TGTGCCAGTAGTATAAACAGGGATCCCTACGAGCAGTACTTC
CDR3: CASSINRDPYEQYF

D: NA
J: TRBJ1-2
V: TRBV12-3/TRBV12-4
size: NA
DNA: TGTGCCAGCAGTTTAGTCCAGGGAATCGGGAGTGGCTACACCTTC
CDR3: CASSLVQGIGSGYTF

D: TRBD2
J: TRBJ2-1
V: TRBV7-9
size: NA
DNA: TGTGCCAGCAGCCTTTTGGCGGGAGAGGGGTTCTTC
CDR3: CASSLLAGEGFF

D: NA
J: TRBJ2-7
V: TRBV9
size: NA
DNA: TGTGCCAGCAGCGTAGGTGGTAGCGACACCTACGAGCAGTACTTC
CDR3: CASSVGGSDTYEQYF

D: NA
J: TRBJ2-7
V: TRBV20-1
size: NA
DNA: TGCAGTGCTAAGGGGGCGGGATCTCGCTCCTACGAGCAGTACTTC
CDR3: CSAKGAGSRSYEQYF

D: TRBD2
J: TRBJ2-7
V: TRBV29-1
size: NA
DNA: TGCAGCGTTTCCGGGACTATAAACTACGAGCAGTACTTC
CDR3: CSVSGTINYEQYF